A single count supports the clone carrying this TCR beta chain. Its cognate antigen is unknown. The data stem from a study of Ad26.COV2.S vaccination and SARS-CoV-2 variants. Whole-study context: It was the COV1001 Ad26.COV2.S trial arm that included the donor.

This sample's treatment: 15 to 20 received Ad26.COV2.S at low or high dose, single or two shots; about 5 received placebo; per-sample allocation not given. The samples were gathered on day 63 after the first injection of vaccine or placebo. Libraries were prepared by immunoSEQ multiplex PCR; TCRdb keeps only in-frame clonotypes and omits some of them. The table has 250,000 or so clones, around 85% seen once. Per germline, CDR1 LGHDT and CDR2 YNNKEL (reference sequence). This CDR3 is built from 14 residues. Trimming stripped 3 bases from V and 7 bases from J, with 10 bases between. Study observations and caveats: Marked by substantial breadth, spike-specific CD8+ and CD4+ T cell responses were reportedly seen after vaccination.

The starting material was peripheral blood, obtained in a trial of Ad26.COV2.S vaccine versus placebo. This clonotype originated in a person aged 18 to 59 who received the Ad26.COV2.S COVID-19 vaccine or a placebo. V and J are TRBV3-1 (or the pseudogene TRBV3-2) and TRBJ1-6; the D is unclear. The CDR3 DNA reads TGTGCCAGCAGCCAGACCTATACCAATTCACCCCTCCACTTT. This translates into CASSQTYTNSPLHF.